This TCR beta chain derives from a study of blood T cell repertoires in COVID-19. Residents of about two dozen US areas, aged roughly 18 to 89 years, made up the participants. In the authors' methods: The authors estimated nucleated cell counts from reference gene primer amplification. Here immunoSEQ multiplex PCR was the method, and the copy in TCRdb shows in-frame clones only, minus some. The V and J calls and clone size come from that table; D and trimming were worked out from the DNA. The data contain approximately 160,000 clones, around 80% of them singletons. V lost 3 bases, J lost 4 bases, and 12 bases lay in between. The CDR3 has 14 amino acids. Per the germline V gene, CDR1 is SGHNT and CDR2 is YENEEA.

This chain links TRBV11-3 with TRBJ1-1, with a possible D match to TRBD1 (5 bases). The sample taken for sequencing was PBMCs or T cells enriched from blood (not recorded which). The TCR sequence derives from a woman between 45 and 65 years old in a cohort exposed to, infected with or recovered from COVID-19 (not recorded which). The CDR3 loop reads CASSLEGAATEAFF. Written as DNA, the CDR3 is TGTGCCAGCAGCTTGGAAGGGGCGGCCACTGAAGCTTTCTTT.